Reported below is one T cell receptor beta chain. What it binds is unknown. Only in-frame clones appear in the TCRdb table, and some are missing; sequencing was by immunoSEQ multiplex PCR. The sample yields around 2.5 million clones, roughly 93% seen once. This entry belongs to a study of shared clonotypes between healthy human individuals. Whole-study context: Donors were a couple of women and a few men aged 18 to 49. The study used three CD4 naive, three CD4 memory, two CD8 naive and one CD8 memory plate per donor.

Study observations and caveats: Some naive CD4 clonotypes, around 5%, turned up in common across four donors. Memory subsets generally showed lower estimated richness than naive subsets.

V dropped 0 bases and J dropped 2 bases, with 11 bases sitting between them. Germline V gene data show CDR1 as GTSNPN and CDR2 as SVGIG (reference sequence). CDR3 length: 16 amino acids. The sample taken for sequencing was naive CD4+ T cells from PBMCs. The subset here: CD45RA+ positively selected. The receptor was derived from a man aged 18 to 30 in good health. Some clones in this sample may be carry-over from other donors' samples. The V and J genes are TRBV30 and TRBJ2-6; possibly TRBD1 for D (5 bases). The CDR3 region has the DNA TGTGCCTGGAGTGTAGGGTCAGGGACTGGGGCCAACGTCCTGACTTTC. It codes for CAWSVGSGTGANVLTF.